A single sample is the source of the 20 T cell receptor beta chains below, sequenced in a study of blood T cell repertoires in COVID-19 (dated by TCRdb to about 2020). Library method: the immunoSEQ multiplex PCR assay. This immuneACCESS table, as held by TCRdb, lists in-frame sequences with V and J called but not all clones. Of the missing ones, under half trace to an unresolved V gene in checked studies; the others have no known cause. In this sample the table shows over 120,000 clones, 75% to 85% of which occur a single time. 3.5% of the sample rests with the top ten. Sequenced sample: peripheral blood. The receptors stem from a man aged 65 to 85 who had recovered from COVID-19.

The V and J genes are TRBV30 and TRBJ1-1; no reliable D call. Per the germline V gene, CDR1 is GTSNPN and CDR2 is SVGIG (reference sequence). The CDR3 consists of 14 residues. Trimming left V 0 bases short and J 0 bases short, with 8 bases between. In DNA, the CDR3 is TGTGCCTGGAGTGTTTGGCTCGTGAACACTGAAGCTTTCTTT. This gives the protein CAWSVWLVNTEAFF.

J is TRBJ2-1 and V is TRBV5-6; TRBD2 aligns across 9 bases. The V gene end was trimmed by 5 bases and the J gene end by 0 bases; junction bases not matched to a gene: 12. Looked up from germline, CDR1 is SGHDT and CDR2 is YYEEEE. The length of the CDR3 is 18 residues. The CDR3 reads CASRRDWREGSSYNEQFF. The CDR3 DNA sequence: TGTGCCAGCAGACGGGACTGGCGGGAGGGGAGCTCCTACAATGAGCAGTTCTTC.

The chain is built from TRBV19 and TRBJ1-4, with D possibly TRBD1 on 5 matching bases. V shed 5 bases and J shed 6 bases, with 10 bases lying between them. The CDR3 has 13 amino acids. CDR1 is LNHDA and CDR2 is SQIVND in the germline V gene (reference sequence). CDR3 region: CASSYDSDEKLFF. The DNA of the CDR3 is TGTGCCAGTAGTTACGACAGTGATGAAAAACTGTTTTTT.

The V gene is TRBV7-9, the J gene TRBJ2-1; TRBD2 aligns across 8 bases. This CDR3 is 16 amino acids long. V shed 3 bases, J shed 9 bases, and the junction held 13 bases outside the gene matches. Germline CDR1 is SEHNR and CDR2 is FQNEAQ (reference sequence). DNA for the CDR3: TGTGCCAGCAGCTTGGAAGTAGCGGGGCCCTCGATTGAGCAGTTCTTC. It specifies CASSLEVAGPSIEQFF.

This chain uses TRBV13 with TRBJ2-2; the match to TRBD2 covers 7 bases. CDR1 is PRHDT and CDR2 is FYEKMQ in the germline V gene (reference sequence). Trimming took 1 base from V and 4 from J; bases not matched to a gene: 6. The CDR3 is made up of 16 amino acids. CDR3 sequence reads: CASSLVVGGSTGELFF. The CDR3 nucleotides are TGTGCCAGCAGCTTAGTAGTGGGAGGGTCCACCGGGGAGCTGTTTTTT.

The chain links TRBV30 to TRBJ2-7; 8 nucleotides align to TRBD2. V lost 1 base and J lost 3; bases outside the gene matches: 14. Germline CDR1 is GTSNPN and CDR2 is SVGIG (reference sequence). This CDR3 comprises 17 residues. Here the CDR3 reads CAWSAAVAGPGFYEQYF. As DNA, the CDR3 is TGTGCCTGGAGTGCCGCTGTAGCGGGACCCGGCTTCTACGAGCAGTACTTC.

The rearrangement uses TRBV30 and TRBJ1-2; TRBD1 matches 8 bases. Germline CDR1 reads GTSNPN; CDR2 reads SVGIG (reference sequence). The CDR3 has 13 amino acids. J lost 8 bases, V lost 2 bases, and 7 bases had no gene match. The CDR3 reads CAWSRQGAGGYTF. Written as DNA, the CDR3 is TGTGCCTGGAGTCGGCAGGGGGCGGGGGGCTACACCTTC.

This rearrangement joins TRBV5-5 to TRBJ1-2; 8 bases fit TRBD1. Unmatched junction bases numbered 8, after V lost 0 bases and J lost 4 bases. Germline values: CDR1 SGHKS, CDR2 YYEKEE (reference sequence). The CDR3 consists of 16 residues. CDR3 sequence (DNA): TGTGCCAGCAGCTTGGCCTTATGGACAGGGAGCTATGGCTACACCTTC. It is translated as CASSLALWTGSYGYTF.

The chain couples TRBV27 to TRBJ2-7; 7 bases agree with TRBD1. This CDR3 spans 15 amino acids. After removal of 2 bases from V and 2 bases from J, the junction contained 6 bases not matched to a gene. The germline V gene has CDR1 MNHEY and CDR2 SMNVEV (reference sequence). The CDR3 DNA sequence: TGTGCCAGCAGTTTACAATTACAGGGGCCCTACGAGCAGTACTTC. The encoded protein is CASSLQLQGPYEQYF.

The gene calls are TRBV7-9 and TRBJ1-6; D ambiguous. V was clipped by 3 bases and J by 5 bases, with 8 bases between them. Germline V gives CDR1 SEHNR, CDR2 FQNEAQ (reference sequence). The length of the CDR3 is 14 residues. CDR3 nucleotides: TGTGCCAGCAGCTTGTACGGGGATAATTCACCCCTCCACTTT. Protein product: CASSLYGDNSPLHF.

The genes are TRBV27 and TRBJ2-1; tentatively, D is TRBD2 (6 bases). Germline assignment: CDR1 MNHEY and CDR2 SMNVEV (reference sequence). Between the trimmed V and J ends, which lost 5 bases and 7 bases, there was a span of 18 bases. CDR3 length equals 15 residues. The CDR3 loop reads CASSPPGVGVNEQFF. The CDR3 region has the DNA TGTGCCAGCAGTCCCCCGGGGGTAGGGGTGAATGAGCAGTTCTTC.

The V gene is TRBV5-6, the J gene TRBJ2-2; TRBD1 agrees at 9 bases. V was clipped by 2 bases and J by 6 bases; unmatched bases: 5. The CDR3 spans 15 residues. Looked up from germline, CDR1 is SGHDT and CDR2 is YYEEEE. As DNA, the CDR3 is TGTGCCAGCAGCTTCGTGGGACAGGGATCCGGGGAGCTGTTTTTT. It yields the protein CASSFVGQGSGELFF.

This clone appeared a few times. The J gene is TRBJ2-1, the V gene TRBV3-1 (or the pseudogene TRBV3-2); 11 bases fit TRBD2. Per the germline V gene, CDR1 is LGHDT and CDR2 is YNNKEL (reference sequence). The CDR3 loop spans 14 amino acids. V lost 6 bases to trimming and J lost 6 bases; unmatched junction nucleotides: 4. The chain's CDR3 is CASSQTSGSNEQFF. The CDR3 DNA follows: TGTGCCAGCAGTCAAACTAGCGGGAGCAATGAGCAGTTCTTC.

The V call is TRBV19, the J call TRBJ2-3, with TRBD1 matching over 7 bases. Per germline, CDR1 LNHDA and CDR2 SQIVND (reference sequence). The CDR3 runs to 14 residues. Trimming took 6 bases from V and 6 from J; bases not matched to a gene: 9. CDR3 loop: CASRKQGNSDTQYF. CDR3 bases: TGTGCCAGTAGAAAACAGGGGAATAGTGATACGCAGTATTTT.

The V and J genes are TRBV6-5 and TRBJ2-1; 9 bases agree with TRBD2. In germline, CDR1 is MNHEY, CDR2 SVGAGI. The CDR3 has 15 amino acids. Trimming at V came to 5 bases and at J to 4 bases, leaving 6 bases not matched to a gene. For the CDR3, the DNA is TGTGCCAGCAGTCGAGCGGGAGGAACTTACAATGAGCAGTTCTTC. This codes for CASSRAGGTYNEQFF.

CDR3 loop: CAISEPQGAQETQYF. The CDR3, as DNA: TGTGCCATCAGTGAGCCACAGGGGGCCCAAGAGACCCAGTACTTC. The rearrangement links TRBV10-3 to TRBJ2-5; 9 nucleotides align to TRBD1. Per germline, CDR1 ENHRY and CDR2 SYGVKD. This CDR3 spans 15 amino acids. With V trimmed by 2 bases and J by 1 base, 2 bases remained unmatched.

This chain connects TRBV25-1 to TRBJ1-1, with D maybe TRBD1 (5 bases). V lost 2 bases to trimming and J lost 0 bases, with 10 bases between them. CDR3 size: 15 residues. The germline V gene has CDR1 MGHDK and CDR2 SYGVNS. The CDR3 is CASSEPDRLNTEAFF. CDR3 bases: TGTGCCAGCAGTGAACCCGACAGACTGAACACTGAAGCTTTCTTT.

The chain joins TRBV7-2 to TRBJ1-1; D is ambiguous. In germline, CDR1 is SGHTA, CDR2 FQGNSA. The CDR3 covers 14 residues. V was shortened by 1 base and J by 3 bases, with 9 bases between the two germline ends. The DNA for the CDR3 is TGTGCCAGCAGCTTAGGTGCAGGATACACTGAAGCTTTCTTT. Amino acids: CASSLGAGYTEAFF.

The rearrangement joins TRBV18 to TRBJ1-3; maybe TRBD1 (5 bases). CDR1 KGHSH and CDR2 LQKENI come from the germline V gene. The length of the CDR3 is 14 residues. Trimming left V 3 bases short and J 8 bases short, with 14 bases between. The chain's CDR3 is CASSPPGGSDTIYF. CDR3 nucleotide sequence: TGTGCCAGCTCACCCCCCGGGGGGTCGGACACCATATATTTT.

This clone was detected only a few times. The chain's CDR3 is CASSQVDRGHEQYF. CDR3 sequence (DNA): TGCGCCAGCAGCCAAGTGGACAGGGGGCACGAGCAGTACTTC. The chain links TRBV4-1 to TRBJ2-7; 11 bases line up with TRBD1. This CDR3 has 14 residues. Germline trimming cut 1 base from V and 5 bases from J; bases unmatched to any gene: 1. CDR1 is MGHRA and CDR2 is YSYEKL in the germline V gene.